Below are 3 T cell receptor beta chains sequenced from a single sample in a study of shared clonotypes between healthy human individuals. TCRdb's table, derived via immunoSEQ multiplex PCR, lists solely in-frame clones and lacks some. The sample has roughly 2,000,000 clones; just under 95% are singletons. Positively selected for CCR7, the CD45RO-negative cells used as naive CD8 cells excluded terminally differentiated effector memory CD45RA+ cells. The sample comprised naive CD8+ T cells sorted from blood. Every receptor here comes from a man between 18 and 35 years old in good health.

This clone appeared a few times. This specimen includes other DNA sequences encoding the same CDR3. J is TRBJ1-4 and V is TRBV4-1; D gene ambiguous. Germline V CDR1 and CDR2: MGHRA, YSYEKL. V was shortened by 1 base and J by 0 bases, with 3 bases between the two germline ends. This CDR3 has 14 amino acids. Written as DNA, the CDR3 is TGCGCCAGCAGCCAAGCAGCAACTAATGAAAAACTGTTTTTT. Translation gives CASSQAATNEKLFF.

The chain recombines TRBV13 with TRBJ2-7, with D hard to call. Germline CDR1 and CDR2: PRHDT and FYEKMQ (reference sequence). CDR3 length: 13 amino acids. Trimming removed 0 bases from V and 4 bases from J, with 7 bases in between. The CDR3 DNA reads TGTGCCAGCAGCTTAGGTTTGAATTACGAGCAGTACTTC. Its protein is CASSLGLNYEQYF. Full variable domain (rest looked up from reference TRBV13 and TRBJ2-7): AAGVIQSPRHLIKEKRETATLKCYPIPRHDTVYWYQQGPGQDPQFLISFYEKMQSDKGSIPDRFSAQQFSDYHSELNMSSLELGDSALYFCASSLGLNYEQYFGPGTRLTVT.

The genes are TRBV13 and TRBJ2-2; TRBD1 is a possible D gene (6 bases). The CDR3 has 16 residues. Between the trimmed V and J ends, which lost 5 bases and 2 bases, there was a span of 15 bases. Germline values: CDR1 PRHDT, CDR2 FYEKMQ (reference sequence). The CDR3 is CASSGQGQSNTGELFF. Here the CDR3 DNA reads TGTGCCAGCAGCGGCCAAGGACAGTCAAACACCGGGGAGCTGTTTTTT.